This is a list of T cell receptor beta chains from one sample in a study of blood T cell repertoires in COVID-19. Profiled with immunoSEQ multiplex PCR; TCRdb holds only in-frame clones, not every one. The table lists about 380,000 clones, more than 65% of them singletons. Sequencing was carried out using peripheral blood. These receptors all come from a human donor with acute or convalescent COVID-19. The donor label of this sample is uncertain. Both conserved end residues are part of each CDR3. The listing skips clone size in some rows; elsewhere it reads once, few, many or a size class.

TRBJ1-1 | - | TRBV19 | CASSTGRGEAFF
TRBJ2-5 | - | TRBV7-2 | CASSLWASGIAGQTQYF
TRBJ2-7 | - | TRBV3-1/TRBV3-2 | CASSQAYHSIKNEQYF
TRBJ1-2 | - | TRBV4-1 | CASSPNKAASFYGYTF
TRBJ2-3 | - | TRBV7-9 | CASSLGSGQLITDTQYF
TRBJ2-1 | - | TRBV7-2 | CASSSLEGAYNEQFF
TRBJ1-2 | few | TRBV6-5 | CASGKRERYGYTF
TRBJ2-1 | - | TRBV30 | CAWSVGDRGRSEQFF
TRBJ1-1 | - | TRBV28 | CASNFEGSFEAFF
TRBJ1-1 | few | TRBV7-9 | CASSPRQRLNTEAFF
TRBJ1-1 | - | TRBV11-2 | CASSTDGIGVTEAFF
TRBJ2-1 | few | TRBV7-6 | CASSPFRTANEQFF
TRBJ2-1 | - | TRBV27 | CASSQISGSRNEQFF
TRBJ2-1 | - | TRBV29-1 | CSGMRAGKLNEQFF
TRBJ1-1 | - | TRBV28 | CASSSPGQANTEAFF
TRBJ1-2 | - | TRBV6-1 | CASSETAFYGYTF
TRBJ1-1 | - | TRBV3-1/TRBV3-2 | CASSQDPAVNTEAFF
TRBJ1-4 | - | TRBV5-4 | CASSLSGRGSEKLFF
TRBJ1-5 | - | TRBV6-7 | CASAGGGVNQPQHF
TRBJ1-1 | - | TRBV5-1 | CASSRPGQMNTEAFF
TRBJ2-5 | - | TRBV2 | CASCPLLAGGTETQYF
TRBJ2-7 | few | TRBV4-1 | CASSQESSARGLEQYF
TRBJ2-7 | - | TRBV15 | CATSRDRTGSHEQYF
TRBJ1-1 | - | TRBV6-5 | CASSMLTGGNTEAFF
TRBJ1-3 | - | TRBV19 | CASRYPGSGNTIYF
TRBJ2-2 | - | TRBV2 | CASSSLAGTNTGELFF
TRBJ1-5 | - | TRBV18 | CASSPSITGPSNQPQHF
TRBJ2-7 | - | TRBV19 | CASSRTGGVYEQYF
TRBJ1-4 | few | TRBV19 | CASSPGDRGRVPEKLFF
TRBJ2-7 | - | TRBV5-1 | CASRETPGLAPKQYF
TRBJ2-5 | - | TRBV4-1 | CASSPRDPTRGLAGGHQETQYF
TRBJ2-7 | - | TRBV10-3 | CAISRTGTDSYEQYF
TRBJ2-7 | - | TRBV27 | CASSLYTSPGSAYEQYF
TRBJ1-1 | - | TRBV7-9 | CASSLGPPGQVNTEAFF
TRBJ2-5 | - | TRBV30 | CAWKGGQETQYF
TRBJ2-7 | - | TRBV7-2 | CASSFTSGRYEQYF
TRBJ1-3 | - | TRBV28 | CASRSGQRSGNTIYF
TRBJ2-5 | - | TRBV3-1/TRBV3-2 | CASSQGWRGGTQYF
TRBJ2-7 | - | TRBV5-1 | CASSLGAVNEQYF
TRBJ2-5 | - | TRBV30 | CAWAGSPGLTETQYF
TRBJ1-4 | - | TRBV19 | CASSPRGTSNEKLFF
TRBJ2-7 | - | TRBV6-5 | CASRPDRGATYEQYF
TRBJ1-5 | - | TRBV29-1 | CSVASGGGGNQPQHF
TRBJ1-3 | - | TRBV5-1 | CASSLDLQSGNTIYF
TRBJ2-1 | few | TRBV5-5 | CASSTGLAGGGSGEQFF
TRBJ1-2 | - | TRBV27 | CASSYRGNYGYTF
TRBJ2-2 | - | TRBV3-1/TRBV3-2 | CASSPQGGSNTGELFF
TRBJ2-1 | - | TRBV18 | CASSLRRPEGYNEQFF
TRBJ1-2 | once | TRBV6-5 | CASNPRQANYGYTF
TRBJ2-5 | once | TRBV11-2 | CASSLGSPGRETQYF